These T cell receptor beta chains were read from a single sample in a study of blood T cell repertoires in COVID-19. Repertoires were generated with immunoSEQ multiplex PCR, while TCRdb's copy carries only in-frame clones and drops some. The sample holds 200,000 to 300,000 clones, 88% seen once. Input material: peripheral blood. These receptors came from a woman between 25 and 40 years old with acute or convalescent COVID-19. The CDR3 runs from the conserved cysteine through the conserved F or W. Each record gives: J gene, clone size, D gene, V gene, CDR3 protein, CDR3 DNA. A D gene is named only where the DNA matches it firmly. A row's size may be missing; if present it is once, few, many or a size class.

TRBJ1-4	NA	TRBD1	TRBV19	CASHRQGHEKLFF	TGTGCCAGTCATCGACAGGGACATGAAAAACTGTTTTTT
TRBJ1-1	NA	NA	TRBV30	CAWSVERDTEAFF	TGTGCCTGGAGTGTCGAGAGGGACACTGAAGCTTTCTTT
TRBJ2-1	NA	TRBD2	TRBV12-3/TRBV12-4	CASSLGLMDEQFF	TGTGCCAGCAGTTTGGGACTAATGGATGAGCAGTTCTTC
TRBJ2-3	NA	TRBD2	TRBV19	CASSPSGGPTDTQYF	TGTGCCAGTAGTCCTAGCGGGGGGCCCACAGATACGCAGTATTTT
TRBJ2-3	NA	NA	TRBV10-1	CASSENQITDTQYF	TGCGCCAGCAGTGAGAACCAGATCACAGATACGCAGTATTTT
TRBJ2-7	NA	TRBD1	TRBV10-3	CAISVKPGQGAYEQYF	TGTGCCATCAGTGTGAAACCAGGACAGGGGGCCTACGAGCAGTACTTC
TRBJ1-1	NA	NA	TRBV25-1	CASSDFGHLITEAFF	TGTGCCAGCAGTGATTTTGGACATTTGATCACTGAAGCTTTCTTT
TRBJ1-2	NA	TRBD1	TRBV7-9	CASSRTGGNYGYTF	TGTGCCAGCAGCCGGACAGGGGGCAACTATGGCTACACCTTC
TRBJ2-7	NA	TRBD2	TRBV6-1	CASSAGTSGVSYEQYF	TGTGCCAGCAGTGCCGGGACTAGCGGGGTCTCCTACGAGCAGTACTTC
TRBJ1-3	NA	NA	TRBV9	CASSEGVTGNTIYF	TGTGCCAGCAGCGAGGGGGTAACTGGAAACACCATATATTTT
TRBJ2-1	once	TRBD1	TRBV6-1	CASSRATGSNEQFF	TGTGCCAGCAGTCGGGCGACAGGGTCCAATGAGCAGTTCTTC
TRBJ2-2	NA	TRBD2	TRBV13	CASSLGGLAGFRSSGELFF	TGTGCCAGCAGCTTAGGGGGACTAGCGGGATTTAGGTCTTCCGGGGAGCTGTTTTTT
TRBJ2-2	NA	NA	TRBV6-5	CASSYYAGGELFF	TGTGCCAGCAGTTATTACGCGGGCGGGGAGCTGTTTTTT
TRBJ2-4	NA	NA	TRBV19	CASSIDIGTAKNIQYF	TGTGCCAGTAGTATAGATATCGGTACGGCCAAAAACATTCAGTACTTC
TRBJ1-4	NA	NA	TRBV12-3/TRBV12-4	CASSLGGRLGLFF	TGTGCCAGCAGTTTAGGGGGGCGGCTAGGACTGTTTTTT
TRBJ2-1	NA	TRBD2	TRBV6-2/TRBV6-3	CASSYPLAGKYNEQFF	TGTGCCAGCAGTTACCCACTAGCGGGGAAATACAATGAGCAGTTCTTC
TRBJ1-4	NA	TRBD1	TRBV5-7	CASSPGTGERLIREKLFF	TGTGCCAGCAGCCCAGGGACAGGGGAAAGGTTGATACGAGAAAAACTGTTTTTT
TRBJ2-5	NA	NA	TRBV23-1	CASSHLQGRETQYF	TGCGCCAGCAGTCACCTACAGGGACGGGAGACCCAGTACTTC
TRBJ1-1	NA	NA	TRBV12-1	CASNPRREGRGSEAFF	TGTGCCAGCAACCCCCGGCGGGAGGGGAGGGGTTCTGAAGCTTTCTTT
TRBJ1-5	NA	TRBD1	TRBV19	CASSMNRDRAQPQHF	TGTGCCAGTAGTATGAACCGGGACAGGGCGCAACCCCAGCATTTT
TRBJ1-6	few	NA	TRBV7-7	CASSTGCKNWNSPLHF	TGTGCCAGCAGCACGGGGTGTAAGAACTGGAATTCACCCCTCCACTTT
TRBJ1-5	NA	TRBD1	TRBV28	CASKTGGNQPQHF	TGTGCCAGTAAGACAGGGGGTAATCAGCCCCAGCATTTT